The rows below give T cell receptor beta chains drawn from one sample of a study of shared clonotypes between healthy human individuals. Produced via immunoSEQ multiplex PCR; TCRdb's table is partial and in-frame only. The sample has hundreds of thousands of clones, roughly four fifths seen once. Sequencing was performed on PBMCs. The receptors here all came from a woman in her forties in good health. Some clones in this sample may be carry-over from other donors' samples. The CDR3 runs from the conserved cysteine through the conserved F or W. Each record gives: clone size, V gene, D gene, J gene, CDR3 protein, CDR3 DNA. D genes are given only for firm matches. Clone size is shown for a subset of rows, as once, few, many or a class of expanded clone.

-	TRBV5-1	TRBD2	TRBJ2-2	CASSALLAGGPGGELFF	TGCGCCAGCAGCGCCCTATTAGCGGGAGGACCTGGCGGGGAGCTGTTTTTT
-	TRBV14	-	TRBJ1-1	CASSQDWESEAFF	TGTGCCAGCAGCCAAGATTGGGAGTCTGAAGCTTTCTTT
many	TRBV7-2	TRBD1	TRBJ1-2	CASSLFTGGYGYTF	TGTGCCAGCAGCTTATTCACAGGGGGCTATGGCTACACCTTC
-	TRBV29-1	TRBD2	TRBJ2-2	CSVEGERDIGELFF	TGCAGCGTTGAAGGGGAGCGGGATATCGGGGAGCTGTTTTTT
-	TRBV30	TRBD1	TRBJ2-1	CAWRDRGYNEQFF	TGTGCCTGGAGGGACAGGGGCTACAATGAGCAGTTCTTC
-	TRBV6-1	-	TRBJ2-5	CASSGRDGPRETQYF	TGTGCCAGCAGTGGTAGGGACGGGCCCAGAGAGACCCAGTACTTC
-	TRBV4-2	TRBD2	TRBJ2-5	CASSQDGTSEETQYF	TGTGCCAGCAGCCAAGACGGGACTAGCGAGGAGACCCAGTACTTC
-	TRBV7-6	-	TRBJ1-4	CASSASGPNSKKLFF	TGTGCCAGCAGTGCCTCGGGCCCCAATTCGAAAAAACTGTTTTTT
-	TRBV18	TRBD2	TRBJ2-1	CASSQLGTSGSEQFF	TGTGCCAGCTCACAACTTGGGACTAGCGGGAGTGAGCAGTTCTTC
-	TRBV28	-	TRBJ2-1	CASPWTRWGRFGNEQFF	TGTGCCAGCCCCTGGACCCGCTGGGGGCGATTTGGTAATGAGCAGTTCTTC
many	TRBV30	TRBD2	TRBJ2-5	CAWSKAGVLQETQYF	TGTGCCTGGAGTAAAGCGGGAGTGTTACAAGAGACCCAGTACTTC
few	TRBV6-5	-	TRBJ2-7	CASSYGFSYEQYF	TGTGCCAGCAGTTACGGTTTCTCCTACGAGCAGTACTTC
-	TRBV7-6	-	TRBJ2-7	CASSSQGLGTYEQYF	TGTGCCAGCAGCTCGCAGGGTTTGGGGACCTACGAGCAGTACTTC
-	TRBV7-3	-	TRBJ1-2	CASSLNPGDYGYTF	TGTGCCAGCAGCTTAAACCCAGGAGATTATGGCTACACCTTC
-	TRBV5-1	-	TRBJ2-1	CASSEQTGSSFNEQFF	TGCGCCAGCAGCGAACAAACAGGGTCGTCTTTCAATGAGCAGTTCTTC
-	TRBV27	-	TRBJ1-4	CASSSGTGNEKLFF	TGTGCCAGCAGTTCCGGGACGGGGAATGAAAAACTGTTTTTT
many	TRBV2	-	TRBJ1-4	CASSEGTRGEEEKLFF	TGTGCCAGCAGTGAAGGGACTCGGGGGGAAGAAGAAAAACTGTTTTTT
-	TRBV30	-	TRBJ1-4	CAVTPGAVDEKLFF	TGTGCCGTAACCCCAGGGGCTGTCGATGAAAAACTGTTCTTT
-	TRBV6-6	-	TRBJ2-1	CASSPLSYNEQFF	TGTGCCAGCAGTCCGTTATCCTACAATGAGCAGTTCTTC
-	TRBV6-4	TRBD1	TRBJ1-1	CASKPGQASTEAFF	TGTGCCAGCAAGCCGGGACAGGCGAGCACTGAAGCTTTCTTT
-	TRBV9	TRBD1	TRBJ1-1	CASSASTGAPEAFF	TGTGCCAGCAGCGCCTCAACAGGGGCCCCCGAAGCTTTCTTT
-	TRBV5-1	TRBD2	TRBJ2-1	CASSLVGTWTRVGEYNEQFF	TGCGCCAGCAGCTTGGTAGGGACCTGGACTAGAGTAGGTGAGTACAATGAGCAGTTCTTC
once	TRBV5-5	TRBD1	TRBJ1-4	CASSDNRGDEKLFF	TGTGCCAGCAGCGATAACAGGGGTGATGAAAAACTGTTTTTT
-	TRBV6-5	TRBD1	TRBJ1-5	CASTSPHRGDQPQHF	TGTGCCAGCACCTCGCCCCACAGGGGGGATCAGCCCCAGCATTTT
-	TRBV19	-	TRBJ1-3	CASMRDASSGNTIYF	TGTGCCAGTATGCGGGACGCAAGCTCTGGAAACACCATATATTTT
once	TRBV6-4	-	TRBJ2-5	CASGRRDVPETQYF	TGTGCCAGCGGACGGAGGGACGTACCGGAGACCCAGTACTTC
-	TRBV11-1	-	TRBJ2-2	CASSSRGRTGELFF	TGTGCCAGCAGCTCCAGGGGTAGGACCGGGGAGCTGTTTTTT
-	TRBV18	TRBD1	TRBJ2-7	CASSPRTGDEQYF	TGTGCCAGCTCACCACGGACAGGGGACGAGCAGTACTTC
many	TRBV5-1	-	TRBJ2-2	CASSLPAGLGTGELFF	TGCGCCAGCAGCTTGCCCGCAGGGTTAGGAACCGGGGAGCTGTTTTTT
many	TRBV28	-	TRBJ2-7	CASRGGASPNF	TGTGCCAGCAGGGGGGGGGCCTCTCCGAACTTC
-	TRBV9	-	TRBJ1-2	CASSPGTSSYGYTF	TGTGCCAGCAGCCCGGGAACATCATCTTATGGCTACACCTTC
-	TRBV9	-	TRBJ2-3	CASSHRTASLTDTQYF	TGTGCCAGCAGCCACCGGACCGCGAGCCTCACAGATACGCAGTATTTT
-	TRBV6-5	-	TRBJ1-4	CASQLRATNEKLFF	TGTGCCAGCCAGCTAAGAGCAACTAATGAAAAACTGTTTTTT
-	TRBV30	-	TRBJ2-7	CAWSGGRSYEQYF	TGTGCCTGGAGCGGCGGAAGGTCCTACGAGCAGTACTTC
once	TRBV7-2	TRBD1	TRBJ2-7	CASSLDVGQMYF	TGTGCCAGCAGCTTAGATGTGGGACAGATGTACTTC
-	TRBV5-6	-	TRBJ2-5	CASSWRDGKETQYF	TGTGCCAGCAGCTGGCGGGACGGAAAAGAGACCCAGTACTTC
-	TRBV27	TRBD1	TRBJ2-7	CASRDGTGAFREQYF	TGTGCCAGCAGAGATGGGACAGGGGCCTTTCGGGAGCAGTACTTC
-	TRBV4-1	TRBD2	TRBJ2-3	CASRPTLTSGNADTQYF	TGCGCCAGCAGGCCCACCCTGACTAGCGGGAACGCAGATACGCAGTATTTT
-	TRBV9	TRBD2	TRBJ2-3	CASSPRGLAGGFTDTQYF	TGTGCCAGCAGCCCCCGCGGACTAGCGGGAGGTTTCACAGATACGCAGTATTTT
-	TRBV9	-	TRBJ2-1	CASSKGVGLSYNEQFF	TGTGCCAGCAGCAAGGGTGTAGGACTGAGCTACAATGAGCAGTTCTTC
once	TRBV11-2	TRBD2	TRBJ2-7	CASSFVAGGFDEQYF	TGTGCCAGCAGCTTCGTAGCGGGAGGATTCGACGAGCAGTACTTC
few	TRBV2	-	TRBJ2-3	CASTGQLGGDTQYF	TGTGCCAGCACCGGACAGTTGGGGGGGGATACGCAGTATTTT
-	TRBV4-2	TRBD2	TRBJ2-3	CASSQGSGTSGRDTQYF	TGTGCCAGCAGCCAAGGCTCCGGGACTAGCGGGAGGGATACGCAGTATTTT
-	TRBV7-8	TRBD1	TRBJ1-3	CASSSDRAGNTIYF	TGTGCCAGCAGCTCGGACAGGGCTGGAAACACCATATATTTT
-	TRBV7-9	-	TRBJ2-4	CASTTAPLDIQYF	TGTGCCAGCACCACGGCCCCCTTAGACATTCAGTACTTC
-	TRBV10-3	-	TRBJ2-2	CAIRPTNTGELFF	TGTGCCATCAGACCCACGAACACCGGGGAGCTGTTTTTT
-	TRBV7-9	TRBD1	TRBJ1-1	CASSDHRGRAFF	TGTGCCAGCAGCGACCACAGGGGACGAGCTTTCTTT
-	TRBV7-2	-	TRBJ2-3	CASSAWGTSTDTQYF	TGTGCCAGCAGCGCATGGGGGACTAGCACAGATACGCAGTATTTT
-	TRBV6-1	-	TRBJ2-5	CASKIQAGVEETQYF	TGTGCCAGCAAAATCCAGGCAGGGGTCGAAGAGACCCAGTACTTC
-	TRBV10-1	-	TRBJ2-4	CASSKSLMGDIQYF	TGCGCCAGCAGTAAAAGCCTCATGGGGGACATTCAGTACTTC
-	TRBV18	-	TRBJ2-2	CASSPLILTSPNTGELFF	TGTGCCAGCTCACCGTTAATCCTGACTAGTCCGAACACCGGGGAGCTGTTTTTT
-	TRBV9	TRBD2	TRBJ2-1	CASSLAPGLAGLEQFF	TGTGCCAGCAGCCTTGCTCCGGGACTAGCGGGGCTGGAGCAGTTCTTC
-	TRBV11-3	-	TRBJ2-1	CASSLVSGQGNEQFF	TGTGCCAGCAGCTTAGTTAGCGGCCAGGGCAATGAGCAGTTCTTC
-	TRBV19	TRBD1	TRBJ2-7	CASSPTGVDWSYEQYF	TGTGCCAGTAGTCCCACAGGGGTTGATTGGTCCTACGAGCAGTACTTC